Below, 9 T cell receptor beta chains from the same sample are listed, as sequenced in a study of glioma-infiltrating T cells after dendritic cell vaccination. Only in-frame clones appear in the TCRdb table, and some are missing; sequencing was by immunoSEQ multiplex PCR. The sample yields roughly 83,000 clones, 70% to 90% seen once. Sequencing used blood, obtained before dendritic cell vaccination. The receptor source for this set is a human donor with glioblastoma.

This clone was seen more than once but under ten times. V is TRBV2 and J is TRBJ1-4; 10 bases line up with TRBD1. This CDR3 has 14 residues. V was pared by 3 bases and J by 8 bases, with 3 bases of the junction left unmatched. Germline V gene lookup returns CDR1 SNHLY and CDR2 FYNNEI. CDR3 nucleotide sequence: TGTGCCAGCAGTGACGGACAGGGGGGGGAAAAACTGTTTTTT. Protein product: CASSDGQGGEKLFF.

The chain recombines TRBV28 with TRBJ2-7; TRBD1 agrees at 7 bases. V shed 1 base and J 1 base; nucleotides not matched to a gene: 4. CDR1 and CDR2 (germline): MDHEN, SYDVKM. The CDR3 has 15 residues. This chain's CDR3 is CASSLYYRGSYEQYF. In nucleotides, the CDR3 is TGTGCCAGCAGTTTATACTACAGGGGTTCCTACGAGCAGTACTTC.

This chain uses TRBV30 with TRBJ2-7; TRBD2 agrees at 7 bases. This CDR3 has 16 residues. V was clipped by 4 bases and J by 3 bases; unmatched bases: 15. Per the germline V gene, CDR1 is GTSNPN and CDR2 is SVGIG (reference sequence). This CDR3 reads CAWNLGGRASYYEQYF. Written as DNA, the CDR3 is TGTGCCTGGAATCTGGGAGGGAGGGCCTCCTACTACGAGCAGTACTTC.

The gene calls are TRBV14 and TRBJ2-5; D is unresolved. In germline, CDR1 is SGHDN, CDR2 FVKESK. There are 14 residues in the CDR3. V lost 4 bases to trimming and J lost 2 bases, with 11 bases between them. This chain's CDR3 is CASSPPTGQETQYF. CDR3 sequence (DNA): TGTGCCAGCAGCCCCCCGACTGGACAAGAGACCCAGTACTTC.

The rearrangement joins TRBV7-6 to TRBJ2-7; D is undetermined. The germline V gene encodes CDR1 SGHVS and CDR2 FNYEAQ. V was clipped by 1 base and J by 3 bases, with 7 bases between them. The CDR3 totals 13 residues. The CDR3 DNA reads TGTGCCAGCAGCTTAGGTTCATTCTACGAGCAGTACTTC. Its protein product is CASSLGSFYEQYF.

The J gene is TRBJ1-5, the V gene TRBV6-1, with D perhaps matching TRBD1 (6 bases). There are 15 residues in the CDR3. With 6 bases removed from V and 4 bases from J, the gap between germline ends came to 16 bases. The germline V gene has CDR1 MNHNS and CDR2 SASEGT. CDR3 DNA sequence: TGTGCCAGCAGCTCAGACGGACAGAGGAATCAGCCCCAGCATTTT. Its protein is CASSSDGQRNQPQHF.

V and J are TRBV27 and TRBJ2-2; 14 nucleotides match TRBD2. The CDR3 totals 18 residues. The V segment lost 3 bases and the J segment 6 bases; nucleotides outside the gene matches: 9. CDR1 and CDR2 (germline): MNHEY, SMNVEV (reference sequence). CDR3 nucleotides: TGTGCCAGCAGTTTTGGGACTAGCGGGAGTGGGGCACCCGGGGAGCTGTTTTTT. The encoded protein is CASSFGTSGSGAPGELFF.

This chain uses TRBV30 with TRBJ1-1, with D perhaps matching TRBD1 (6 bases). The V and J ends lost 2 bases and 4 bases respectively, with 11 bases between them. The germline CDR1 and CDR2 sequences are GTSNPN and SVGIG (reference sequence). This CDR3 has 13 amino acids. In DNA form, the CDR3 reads TGTGCCTGGAGTAGGACAGTGGGCACTGAAGCTTTCTTT. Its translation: CAWSRTVGTEAFF.

In nucleotides, the CDR3 is TGCGCCAGCAGCTTAGGACATTCTAACACCTACGAGCAGTACTTC. It translates to CASSLGHSNTYEQYF. The gene calls are TRBV5-1 and TRBJ2-7, with D maybe TRBD1 (5 bases). Germline V CDR1 and CDR2: SGHRS, YFSETQ. The CDR3 spans 15 residues. Trimming stripped 2 bases from V and 2 bases from J, with 14 bases between.